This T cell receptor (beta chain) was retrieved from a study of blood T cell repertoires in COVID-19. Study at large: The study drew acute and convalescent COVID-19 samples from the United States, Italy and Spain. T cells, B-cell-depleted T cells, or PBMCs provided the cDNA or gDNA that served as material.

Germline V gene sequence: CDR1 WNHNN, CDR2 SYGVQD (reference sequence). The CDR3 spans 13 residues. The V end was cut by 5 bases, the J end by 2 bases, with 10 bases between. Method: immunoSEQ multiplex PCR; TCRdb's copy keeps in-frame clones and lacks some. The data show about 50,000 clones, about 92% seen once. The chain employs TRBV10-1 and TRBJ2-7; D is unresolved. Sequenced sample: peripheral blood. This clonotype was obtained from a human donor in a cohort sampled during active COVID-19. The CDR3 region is CASSQDLAYEQYF. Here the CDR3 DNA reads TGCGCCAGCAGTCAGGATCTCGCCTACGAGCAGTACTTC.